One and the same sample provided the 7 T cell receptor beta chains below, sequenced in a study of Graves' ophthalmopathy and Graves' hyperthyroidism. The authors amplified TCR beta CDR3 regions from RNA transcripts. The workflow started with a first-round RT-PCR run with HTBI primers and then moved on to a second-round multiplex PCR. TCRdb re-derived calls from the multiplex PCR reads in MiXCR, one entry per CDR3 protein. The sample holds about 500,000 distinct CDR3 sequences, under 45% seen once. Sample: peripheral blood or thyroid tissue (not recorded which). These receptor sequences come from an adult man with Graves' hyperthyroidism.

This clonotype was seen a handful of times. The rearrangement uses TRBV5-1 and TRBJ2-7; 8 nucleotides agree with TRBD2. In germline, CDR1 is SGHRS, CDR2 YFSETQ. The CDR3 is 15 amino acids. V trimming: 0 bases; J trimming: 1 base; junction bases outside the gene matches: 3. Here the CDR3 reads CASSLESGGSYEQYF. CDR3 in DNA: TGCGCCAGCAGCTTGGAATCGGGGGGGTCCTACGAGCAGTACTTC.

This clonotype was recorded at least ten times. J is TRBJ2-7 and V is TRBV29-1; no clear D. The CDR3 length is 11 residues. Germline CDR1 and CDR2: SQVTM and ANQGSEA. V was cut by 5 bases and J by 2 bases, with 7 bases left in between. This CDR3 is CSVKIAYEQYF. CDR3 nucleotides: TGCAGCGTTAAGATAGCCTACGAGCAGTACTTC.

This rearrangement joins TRBV12-3 or TRBV12-4 to TRBJ2-2; 7 bases line up with TRBD2. The CDR3 is made up of 18 amino acids. V lost 3 bases to trimming and J lost 0 bases; unmatched junction nucleotides: 10. The CDR3 spells CASSFWVGAGPNTGELFF. DNA for the CDR3: TGTGCCAGCAGTTTCTGGGTAGGAGCGGGACCGAACACCGGGGAGCTGTTTTTT.

Comments on this clonotype: The junction differs from germline at one of its ends, possibly a read error. The V and J genes are TRBV7-9 and TRBJ2-2; 8 bases align to TRBD1. The CDR3 spans 14 residues. Germline loops: CDR1 SEHNR, CDR2 FQNEAQ (reference sequence). The DNA of the CDR3 is TGTGCCAGCAGCTTGGGACAGGCGGCCGGAGAGCTGTCTTTT. Protein product: CASSLGQAAGELSF.

As concerns this clonotype: Mismatch with germline at one junction end may stem from a read error. The chain employs TRBV9 and TRBJ1-1; possible D gene TRBD1, 5 bases. This CDR3 comprises 12 residues. Germline CDR1 and CDR2: SGDLS and YYNGEE. The CDR3 DNA follows: TGTGCCAGCAGCGCCACTGGGACTGAAGCTTCCTTT. Protein: CASSATGTEASF.

The V call is TRBV9, the J call TRBJ2-7; D uncertain. Germline lookup yields CDR1 SGDLS and CDR2 YYNGEE. The V and J ends lost 0 bases and 2 bases respectively, with 12 bases between them. CDR3 length: 15 amino acids. CDR3 DNA: TGTGCCAGCAGCGTAGGAGGCGCTGGCGCCTACGAGCAGTACTTC. This translates into CASSVGGAGAYEQYF.

The CDR3 DNA follows: TGCAGTGCCAGTAAAGAGAGGGGGGTTAACACCGGGGAGCTGTTTTTT. Its protein product is CSASKERGVNTGELFF. V gene TRBV20-1 combines with J gene TRBJ2-2; D is perhaps TRBD1 or TRBD2 (6 bases each). CDR3 length: 16 amino acids. V was shortened by 6 bases and J by 2 bases, with 19 bases between the two germline ends. Germline V gives CDR1 DFQATT, CDR2 SNEGSKA (reference sequence).